Below, one T cell receptor (beta chain) is given with its context. Amplified TCR beta CDR3 regions derived from RNA transcripts. The study used the HTBI primer set for a first-round RT-PCR of the TCR CDR3. TCRdb reprocessed the multiplex PCR reads via MiXCR and lists one record per CDR3 protein. The sample shows 400,000 or so distinct CDR3 sequences, about 16% of them seen only once. The record originates from a study of T cells in Graves' hyperthyroidism and ophthalmopathy. Trimming shortened V by 0 bases and J by 7 bases, and 15 bases separated the two germline ends. CDR1 and CDR2 from the germline V gene are KGHSH and LQKENI. CDR3 length equals 15 residues.

This receptor was obtained from a woman aged 60 to 75 with Graves' ophthalmopathy. The gene calls are TRBV18 and TRBJ1-1; perhaps TRBD1 as D (5 bases). The sample was blood. The CDR3 sequence: CASSPPAGEGSEAFF. The DNA for the CDR3 is TGTGCCAGCTCACCACCGGCGGGGGAGGGGAGTGAAGCTTTCTTT.